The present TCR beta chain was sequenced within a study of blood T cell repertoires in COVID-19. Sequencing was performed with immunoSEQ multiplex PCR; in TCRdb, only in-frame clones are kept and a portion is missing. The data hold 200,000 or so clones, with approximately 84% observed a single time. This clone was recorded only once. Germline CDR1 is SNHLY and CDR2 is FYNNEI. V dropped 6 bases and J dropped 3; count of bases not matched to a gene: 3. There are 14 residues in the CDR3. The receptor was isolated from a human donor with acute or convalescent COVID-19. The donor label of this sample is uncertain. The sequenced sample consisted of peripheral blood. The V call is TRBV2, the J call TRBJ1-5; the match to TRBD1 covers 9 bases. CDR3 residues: CASRGQGNNQPQHF. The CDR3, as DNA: TGTGCCAGCAGGGGACAGGGTAACAATCAGCCCCAGCATTTT.